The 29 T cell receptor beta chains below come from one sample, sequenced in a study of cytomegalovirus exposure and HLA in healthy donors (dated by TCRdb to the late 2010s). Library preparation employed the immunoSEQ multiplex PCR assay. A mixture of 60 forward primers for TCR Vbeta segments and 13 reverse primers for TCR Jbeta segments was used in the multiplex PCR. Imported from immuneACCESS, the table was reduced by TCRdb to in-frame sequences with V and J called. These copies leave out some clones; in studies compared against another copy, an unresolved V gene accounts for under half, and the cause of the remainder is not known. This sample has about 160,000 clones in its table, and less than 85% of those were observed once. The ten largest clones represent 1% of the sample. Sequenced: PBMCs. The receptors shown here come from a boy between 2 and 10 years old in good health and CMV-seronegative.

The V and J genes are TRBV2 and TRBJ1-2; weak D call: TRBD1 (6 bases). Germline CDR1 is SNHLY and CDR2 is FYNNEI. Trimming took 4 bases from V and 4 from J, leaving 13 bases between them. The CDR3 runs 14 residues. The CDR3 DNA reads TGTGCCAGCAGTGGACAGGACGATCCCTATGGCTACACCTTC. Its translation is CASSGQDDPYGYTF.

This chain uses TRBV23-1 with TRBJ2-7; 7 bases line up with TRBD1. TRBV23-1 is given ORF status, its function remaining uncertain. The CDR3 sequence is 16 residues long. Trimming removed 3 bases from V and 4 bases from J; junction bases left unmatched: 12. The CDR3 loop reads CASSHPRDRGGYEQYF. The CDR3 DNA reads TGCGCCAGCAGTCACCCCCGGGACAGAGGGGGATACGAGCAGTACTTC.

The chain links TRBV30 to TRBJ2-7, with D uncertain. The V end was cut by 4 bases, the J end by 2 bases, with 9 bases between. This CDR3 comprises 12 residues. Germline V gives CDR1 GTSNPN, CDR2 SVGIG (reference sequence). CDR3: CAWMRSTYEQYF. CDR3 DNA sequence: TGTGCCTGGATGAGGAGCACCTACGAGCAGTACTTC.

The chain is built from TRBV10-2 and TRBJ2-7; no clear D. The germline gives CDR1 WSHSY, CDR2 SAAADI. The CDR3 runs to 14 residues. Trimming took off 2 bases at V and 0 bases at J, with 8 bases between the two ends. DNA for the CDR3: TGCGCCAGCAGTGAGGGGCAGGTCTCCTACGAGCAGTACTTC. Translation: CASSEGQVSYEQYF.

DNA for the CDR3: TGTGCCAGCAGCCTGACTAGCTCTAGCACAGATACGCAGTATTTT. Protein product: CASSLTSSSTDTQYF. The chain employs TRBV7-3 and TRBJ2-3; TRBD2 matches 7 bases. CDR3 length: 15 amino acids. The trim removed 5 bases at V and 0 bases at J, leaving 5 bases unmatched. CDR1 and CDR2 from the germline V gene are SGHTA and FQGTGA.

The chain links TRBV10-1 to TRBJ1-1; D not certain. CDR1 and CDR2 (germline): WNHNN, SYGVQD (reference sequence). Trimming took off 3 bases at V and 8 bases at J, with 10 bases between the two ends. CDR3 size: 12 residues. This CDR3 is CASSDPGQEAFF. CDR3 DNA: TGCGCCAGCAGTGATCCAGGCCAGGAAGCTTTCTTT.

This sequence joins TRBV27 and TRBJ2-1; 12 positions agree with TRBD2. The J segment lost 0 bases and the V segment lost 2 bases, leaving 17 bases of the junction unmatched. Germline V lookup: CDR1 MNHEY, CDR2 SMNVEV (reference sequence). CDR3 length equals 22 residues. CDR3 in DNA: TGTGCCAGCAGTTTAGGAGAGGGTGGACTAGCGGGACCCCGGAGCTCCTACAATGAGCAGTTCTTC. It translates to CASSLGEGGLAGPRSSYNEQFF.

The CDR3 DNA follows: TGTGCCAGCAGTGGGGTACAGGGAGGCAATCAGCCCCAGCATTTT. As protein: CASSGVQGGNQPQHF. The chain couples TRBV6-1 to TRBJ1-5, with D perhaps TRBD1 (6 bases). Germline assignment: CDR1 MNHNS and CDR2 SASEGT. The CDR3 is made up of 15 amino acids. Trimming stripped 4 bases from V and 2 bases from J, with 12 bases between.

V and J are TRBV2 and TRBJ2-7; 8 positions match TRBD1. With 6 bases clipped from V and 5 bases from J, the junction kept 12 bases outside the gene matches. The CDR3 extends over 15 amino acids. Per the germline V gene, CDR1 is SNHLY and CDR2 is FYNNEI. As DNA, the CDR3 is TGTGCCAGCAGGCAAAGGGGTGGACAGGGCGACGAGCAGTACGTC. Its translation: CASRQRGGQGDEQYV.

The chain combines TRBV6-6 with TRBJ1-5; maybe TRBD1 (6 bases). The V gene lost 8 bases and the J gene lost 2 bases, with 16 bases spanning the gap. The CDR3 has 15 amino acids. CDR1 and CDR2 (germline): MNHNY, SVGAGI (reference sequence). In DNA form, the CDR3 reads TGTGCCAGCGTAGGGGGATGGATGGGCAATCAGCCCCAGCATTTT. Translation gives CASVGGWMGNQPQHF.

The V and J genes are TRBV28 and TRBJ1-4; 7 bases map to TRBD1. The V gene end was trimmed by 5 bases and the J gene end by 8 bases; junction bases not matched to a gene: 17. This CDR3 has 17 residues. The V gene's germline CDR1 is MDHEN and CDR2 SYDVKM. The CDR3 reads CASSLLGQIRSEEKLFF. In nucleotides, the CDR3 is TGTGCCAGCAGTCTCTTGGGACAGATAAGGAGTGAGGAAAAACTGTTTTTT.

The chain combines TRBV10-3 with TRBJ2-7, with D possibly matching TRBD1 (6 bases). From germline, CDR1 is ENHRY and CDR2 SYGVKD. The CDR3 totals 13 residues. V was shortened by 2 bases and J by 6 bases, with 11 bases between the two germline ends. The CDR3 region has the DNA TGTGCCATCAGTGAGGGCAGGGGCTCCGAGCAGTACGTC. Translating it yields CAISEGRGSEQYV.

CDR3 protein: CASSVDSPYGYTF. DNA for the CDR3: TGTGCCAGCAGCGTGGACAGCCCCTATGGCTACACCTTC. This sequence joins TRBV9 and TRBJ1-2; D may be TRBD1 (6 bases). Germline lookup yields CDR1 SGDLS and CDR2 YYNGEE. This CDR3 spans 13 amino acids. Trimming stripped 2 bases from V and 4 bases from J, with 9 bases between.

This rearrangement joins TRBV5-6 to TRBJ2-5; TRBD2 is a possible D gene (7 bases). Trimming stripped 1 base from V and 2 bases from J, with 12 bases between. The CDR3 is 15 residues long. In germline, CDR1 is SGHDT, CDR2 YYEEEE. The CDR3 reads CASSLYGGPQETQYF. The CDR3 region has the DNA TGTGCCAGCAGCTTGTACGGGGGGCCACAAGAGACCCAGTACTTC.

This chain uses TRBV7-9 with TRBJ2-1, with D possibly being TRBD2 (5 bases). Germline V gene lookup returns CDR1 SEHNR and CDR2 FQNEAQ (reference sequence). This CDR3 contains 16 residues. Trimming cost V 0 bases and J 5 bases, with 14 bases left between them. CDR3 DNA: TGTGCCAGCAGCTTAGCGCGTACTAGTAATCACAATGAGCAGTTCTTC. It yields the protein CASSLARTSNHNEQFF. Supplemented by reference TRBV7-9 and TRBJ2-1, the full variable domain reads DTGVSQNPRHKITKRGQNVTFRCDPISEHNRLYWYRQTLGQGPEFLTYFQNEAQLEKSRLLSDRFSAERPKGSFSTLEIQRTEQGDSAMYLCASSLARTSNHNEQFFGPGTRLTVL.

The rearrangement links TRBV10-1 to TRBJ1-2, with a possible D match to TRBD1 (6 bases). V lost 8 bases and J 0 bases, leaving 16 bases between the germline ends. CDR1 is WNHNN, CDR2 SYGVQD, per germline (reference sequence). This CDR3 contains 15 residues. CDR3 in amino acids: CASPELRTANYGYTF. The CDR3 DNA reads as TGCGCCAGCCCCGAATTGAGGACAGCTAACTATGGCTACACCTTC.

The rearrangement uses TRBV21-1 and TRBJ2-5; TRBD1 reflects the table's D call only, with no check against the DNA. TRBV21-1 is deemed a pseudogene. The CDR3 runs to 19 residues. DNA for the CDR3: TGTGCCAGCAGCTCTCCCGGGACAGGGACTATCGTGTACCAAGAGACCCAGTACTTC. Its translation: CASSSPGTGTIVYQETQYF.

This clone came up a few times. CDR3 loop: CASSTGDRANGYTF. In nucleotides, the CDR3 is TGTGCCAGCAGTACTGGGGACAGGGCTAATGGCTACACCTTC. V gene TRBV6-5 combines with J gene TRBJ1-2; 9 nucleotides match TRBD1. The CDR3 length is 14 residues. Germline-derived CDR1 and CDR2 are MNHEY and SVGAGI. J was trimmed by 6 bases and V by 5 bases; bases with no gene match: 7.

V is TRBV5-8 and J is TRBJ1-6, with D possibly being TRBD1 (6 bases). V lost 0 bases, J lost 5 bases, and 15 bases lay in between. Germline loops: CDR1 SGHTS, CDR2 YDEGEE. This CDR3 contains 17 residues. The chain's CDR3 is CASSLASPGVNNSPLHF. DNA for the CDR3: TGTGCCAGCAGCTTGGCGTCCCCAGGGGTAAATAATTCACCCCTCCACTTT.

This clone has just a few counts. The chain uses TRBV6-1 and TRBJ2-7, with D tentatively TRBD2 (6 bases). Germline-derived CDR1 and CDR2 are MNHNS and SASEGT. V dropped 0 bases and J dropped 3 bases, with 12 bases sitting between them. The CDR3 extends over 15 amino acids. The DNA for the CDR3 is TGTGCCAGCAGTGAAGCGGGGGGTGGTGGCTACGAGCAGTACTTC. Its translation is CASSEAGGGGYEQYF.

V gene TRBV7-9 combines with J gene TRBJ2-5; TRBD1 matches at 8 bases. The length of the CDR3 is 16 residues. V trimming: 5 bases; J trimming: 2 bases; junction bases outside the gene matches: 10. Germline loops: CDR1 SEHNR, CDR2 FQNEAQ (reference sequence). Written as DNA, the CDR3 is TGTGCCAGCAGCGACTACCTCCGGGACAGGCAAGAGACCCAGTACTTC. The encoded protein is CASSDYLRDRQETQYF.

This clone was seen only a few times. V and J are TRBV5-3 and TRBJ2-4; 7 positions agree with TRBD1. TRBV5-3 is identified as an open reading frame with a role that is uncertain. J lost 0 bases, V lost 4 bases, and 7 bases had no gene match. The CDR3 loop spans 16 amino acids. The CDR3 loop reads CARSPGQYLAKNIQYF. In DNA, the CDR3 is TGTGCCAGAAGCCCGGGACAGTACCTAGCCAAAAACATTCAGTACTTC.

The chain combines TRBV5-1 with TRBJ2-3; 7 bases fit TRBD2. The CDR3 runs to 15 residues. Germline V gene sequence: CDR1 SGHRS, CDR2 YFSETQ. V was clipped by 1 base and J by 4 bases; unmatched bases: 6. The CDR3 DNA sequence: TGCGCCAGCAGCTTGCGGGGGGTCCTTTCAGATACGCAGTATTTT. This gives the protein CASSLRGVLSDTQYF.

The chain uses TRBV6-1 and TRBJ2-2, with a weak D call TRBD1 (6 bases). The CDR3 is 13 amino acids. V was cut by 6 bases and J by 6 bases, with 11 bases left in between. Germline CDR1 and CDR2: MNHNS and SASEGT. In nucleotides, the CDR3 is TGTGCCAGCAGCGGGCCAGGGGCCGGGGAGCTGTTTTTT. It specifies CASSGPGAGELFF.

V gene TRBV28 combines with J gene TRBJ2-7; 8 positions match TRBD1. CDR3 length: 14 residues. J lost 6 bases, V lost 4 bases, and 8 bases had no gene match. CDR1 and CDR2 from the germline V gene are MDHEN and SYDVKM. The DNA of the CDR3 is TGTGCCAGCAGTTCGGGACAGGAATCCCCCGAGCAGTACTTC. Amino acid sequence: CASSSGQESPEQYF.

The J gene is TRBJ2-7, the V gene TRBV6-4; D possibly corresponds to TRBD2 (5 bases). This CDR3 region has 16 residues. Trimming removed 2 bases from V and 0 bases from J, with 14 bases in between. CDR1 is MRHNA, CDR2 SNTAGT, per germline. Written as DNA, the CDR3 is TGTGCCAGCAGTGACCGGGGAGCGGCCAGCTCCTACGAGCAGTACTTC. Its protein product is CASSDRGAASSYEQYF.

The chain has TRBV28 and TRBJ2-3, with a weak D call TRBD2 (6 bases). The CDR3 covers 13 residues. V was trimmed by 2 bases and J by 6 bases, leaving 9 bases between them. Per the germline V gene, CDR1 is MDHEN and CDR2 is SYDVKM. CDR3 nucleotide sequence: TGTGCCAGCAGTTTAGGGGGGAGGGATACGCAGTATTTT. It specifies CASSLGGRDTQYF. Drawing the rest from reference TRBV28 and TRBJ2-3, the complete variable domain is DVKVTQSSRYLVKRTGEKVFLECVQDMDHENMFWYRQDPGLGLRLIYFSYDVKMKEKGDIPEGYSVSREKKERFSLILESASTNQTSMYLCASSLGGRDTQYFGPGTRLTVL.

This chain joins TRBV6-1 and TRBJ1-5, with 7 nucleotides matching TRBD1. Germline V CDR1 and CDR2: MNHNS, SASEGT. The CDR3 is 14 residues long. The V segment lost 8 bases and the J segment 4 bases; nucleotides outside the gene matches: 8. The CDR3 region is CASAPGGENQPQHF. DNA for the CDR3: TGTGCCAGCGCCCCAGGGGGAGAGAATCAGCCCCAGCATTTT.

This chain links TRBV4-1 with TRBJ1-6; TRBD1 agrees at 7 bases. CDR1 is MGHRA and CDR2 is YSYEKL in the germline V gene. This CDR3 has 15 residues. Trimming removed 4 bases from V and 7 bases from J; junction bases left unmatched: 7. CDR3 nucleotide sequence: TGCGCCAGCAGCCGCGGTGGGACAGAGAATTCACCCCTCCACTTT. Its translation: CASSRGGTENSPLHF.